Listed below are T cell receptor beta chains from one sample, sequenced in a study of Ad26.COV2.S vaccination and SARS-CoV-2 variants. Measured with immunoSEQ multiplex PCR; TCRdb has only the in-frame clones, and not every one. The top ten hold about 2.1% of the sample, which has some 340,000 clones, around four fifths seen once. Sequences were derived from peripheral blood, sampled in a trial of Ad26.COV2.S vaccine versus placebo. The receptor set was obtained from a person between 18 and 65 years old who received the Ad26.COV2.S COVID-19 vaccine or a placebo. Each CDR3 is given with its conserved first and last residue. D genes are given only for firm matches. Expanded clones are given a class, and other clones once, few, many or no size at all.

abundance: NA; d_gene: NA; j_gene: TRBJ2-4; v_gene: TRBV14; CDR3nt: TGTGCCAGCAGCCAAGAAGGGCAAAGGAGGATCCAGTACTTC; CDR3aa: CASSQEGQRRIQYF
abundance: NA; d_gene: TRBD1; j_gene: TRBJ2-3; v_gene: TRBV5-1; CDR3nt: TGCGCCAGCAGCCTCGGGACAGGGGGGGATACGCAGTATTTT; CDR3aa: CASSLGTGGDTQYF
abundance: NA; d_gene: TRBD1; j_gene: TRBJ1-6; v_gene: TRBV6-5; CDR3nt: TGTGCCAGCAGTCCAGACCAGGGGGCCCCCCTCCACTTT; CDR3aa: CASSPDQGAPLHF
abundance: NA; d_gene: NA; j_gene: TRBJ1-5; v_gene: TRBV7-9; CDR3nt: TGTGCCAGTTCAGCAACAGGCAATCAGCCCCAGCATTTT; CDR3aa: CASSATGNQPQHF
abundance: NA; d_gene: NA; j_gene: TRBJ2-6; v_gene: TRBV5-1; CDR3nt: TGCGCCAGCAGCAGTGACCGGGGCCTCTCTGGGGCCAACGTCCTGACTTTC; CDR3aa: CASSSDRGLSGANVLTF
abundance: NA; d_gene: NA; j_gene: TRBJ2-3; v_gene: TRBV10-1; CDR3nt: TGCGCCAGCGCCTCCCGGACGGGGGGCCCAGATACGCAGTATTTT; CDR3aa: CASASRTGGPDTQYF
abundance: once; d_gene: NA; j_gene: TRBJ2-1; v_gene: TRBV18; CDR3nt: TGTGCCAGCTCATTCGGGGATGAGCAGTTCTTC; CDR3aa: CASSFGDEQFF
abundance: once; d_gene: NA; j_gene: TRBJ1-2; v_gene: TRBV6-5; CDR3nt: TGTGCCAGCACAGGCTTCAGTGGCTACACCTTC; CDR3aa: CASTGFSGYTF
abundance: NA; d_gene: NA; j_gene: TRBJ1-3; v_gene: TRBV6-5; CDR3nt: TGTGCCAGCAGTTACTCTACAGGACACTCTGGAAACACCATATATTTT; CDR3aa: CASSYSTGHSGNTIYF
abundance: NA; d_gene: NA; j_gene: TRBJ2-2; v_gene: TRBV7-3; CDR3nt: TGTGCCAGCAGCGTAACAAGTAACACCGGGGAGCTGTTTTTT; CDR3aa: CASSVTSNTGELFF
abundance: NA; d_gene: NA; j_gene: TRBJ1-2; v_gene: TRBV7-2; CDR3nt: TGTGCCAGCAGCCCTGTGTTAGGGAACTATGGCTACACCTTC; CDR3aa: CASSPVLGNYGYTF
abundance: NA; d_gene: NA; j_gene: TRBJ1-5; v_gene: TRBV4-1; CDR3nt: TGCGCCAGCACCCTAGTCCGGATTCGTGTAGGCAATCAGCCCCAGCATTTT; CDR3aa: CASTLVRIRVGNQPQHF
abundance: NA; d_gene: NA; j_gene: TRBJ1-5; v_gene: TRBV28; CDR3nt: TGTGCCAGCGCCCGCGGGGGCAATCAGCCCCAGCATTTT; CDR3aa: CASARGGNQPQHF
abundance: NA; d_gene: NA; j_gene: TRBJ2-1; v_gene: TRBV5-5; CDR3nt: TGTGCCAGCAGTCAGGGGGGGTTGGTGTACAATGAGCAGTTCTTC; CDR3aa: CASSQGGLVYNEQFF
abundance: NA; d_gene: NA; j_gene: TRBJ2-2; v_gene: TRBV4-1; CDR3nt: TGCGCCAGCAGCCCGATAGCGGTAAGGAGCACCGGGGAGCTGTTTTTT; CDR3aa: CASSPIAVRSTGELFF
abundance: NA; d_gene: TRBD1; j_gene: TRBJ2-5; v_gene: TRBV5-4; CDR3nt: TGTGCCAGCAGCCTTAGACAGGGGGTCCAAGAGACCCAGTACTTC; CDR3aa: CASSLRQGVQETQYF
abundance: NA; d_gene: TRBD2; j_gene: TRBJ2-1; v_gene: TRBV5-1; CDR3nt: TGCGCCAGCAGCTCCGGGACTACCAACTCCTACAATGAGCAGTTCTTC; CDR3aa: CASSSGTTNSYNEQFF
abundance: NA; d_gene: NA; j_gene: TRBJ2-3; v_gene: TRBV5-1; CDR3nt: TGCGCCAGCAGCCAAGACAGTAGCACAGATACGCAGTATTTT; CDR3aa: CASSQDSSTDTQYF
abundance: NA; d_gene: TRBD2; j_gene: TRBJ2-7; v_gene: TRBV11-2; CDR3nt: TGTGCCAGCAGCAGAGGGACTAGCGGGGGCCTCAACTCCTACGAGCAGTACTTC; CDR3aa: CASSRGTSGGLNSYEQYF
abundance: many; d_gene: TRBD1; j_gene: TRBJ1-3; v_gene: TRBV5-6; CDR3nt: TGTGCCAGCAGCCGGGACAGGGTAACTGGAAACACCATATATTTT; CDR3aa: CASSRDRVTGNTIYF
abundance: NA; d_gene: NA; j_gene: TRBJ2-1; v_gene: TRBV23-1; CDR3nt: TGCGCCAGCAGTCATTCGAGAACCATCTACAATGAGCAGTTCTTC; CDR3aa: CASSHSRTIYNEQFF
abundance: NA; d_gene: NA; j_gene: TRBJ2-3; v_gene: TRBV28; CDR3nt: TGTGCCAGCAGTGCCCCGGGACTGAGGGGCCCAGATACGCAGTATTTT; CDR3aa: CASSAPGLRGPDTQYF
abundance: NA; d_gene: NA; j_gene: TRBJ1-5; v_gene: TRBV19; CDR3nt: TGTGCCAGTAAGGGATCAGGGAGCAATCAGCCCCAGCATTTT; CDR3aa: CASKGSGSNQPQHF
abundance: NA; d_gene: NA; j_gene: TRBJ1-5; v_gene: TRBV18; CDR3nt: TGTGCCAGCTCACCACCAGGGTCCCCGGGTCAGCCCCAGCATTTT; CDR3aa: CASSPPGSPGQPQHF
abundance: NA; d_gene: NA; j_gene: TRBJ2-1; v_gene: TRBV6-5; CDR3nt: TGTGCCAGCAGTCTATGGGGACAAGACAATGAGCAGTTCTTC; CDR3aa: CASSLWGQDNEQFF
abundance: NA; d_gene: TRBD1; j_gene: TRBJ2-3; v_gene: TRBV11-3; CDR3nt: TGTGCCAGCAGCCGTGACAGGGGCACAGATACGCAGTATTTT; CDR3aa: CASSRDRGTDTQYF
abundance: NA; d_gene: TRBD1; j_gene: TRBJ2-5; v_gene: TRBV7-3; CDR3nt: TGTGCCAGCAGCCGCTCCGGGACAGAACAAGAGACCCAGTACTTC; CDR3aa: CASSRSGTEQETQYF
abundance: few; d_gene: NA; j_gene: TRBJ1-2; v_gene: TRBV28; CDR3nt: TGTGCCAGCAGTCCTCGGGTTGGCTACACCTTC; CDR3aa: CASSPRVGYTF